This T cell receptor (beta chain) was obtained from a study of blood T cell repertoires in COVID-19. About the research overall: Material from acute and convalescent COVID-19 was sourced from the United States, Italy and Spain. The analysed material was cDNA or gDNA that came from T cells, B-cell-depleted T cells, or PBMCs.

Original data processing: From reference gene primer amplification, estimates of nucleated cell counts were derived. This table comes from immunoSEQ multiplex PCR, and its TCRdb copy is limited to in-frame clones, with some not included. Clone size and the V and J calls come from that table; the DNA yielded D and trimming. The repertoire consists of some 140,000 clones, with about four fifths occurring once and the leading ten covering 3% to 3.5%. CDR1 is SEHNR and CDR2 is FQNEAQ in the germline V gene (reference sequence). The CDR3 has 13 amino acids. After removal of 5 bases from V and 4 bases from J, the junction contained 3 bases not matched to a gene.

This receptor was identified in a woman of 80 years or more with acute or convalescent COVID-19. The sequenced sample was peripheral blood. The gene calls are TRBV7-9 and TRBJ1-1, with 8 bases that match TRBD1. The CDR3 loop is CASSHTGGTEAFF. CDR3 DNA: TGTGCCAGCAGCCACACAGGGGGCACTGAAGCTTTCTTT.